One sample yielded the 8 T cell receptor beta chains listed below, sequenced in a study of CD8+CD57+ T cells in acquired aplastic anemia (dated by TCRdb to the late 2010s). Patients chosen for sequencing had shown expansion of CD8+CD57+ cells by flow cytometry. The instrument was an Illumina HiSeq 2000. Genomic DNA was used as template for profiling of TCR beta VDJ combinations and CDR3 sequences. TCRdb reprocessed the public reads (quality trimming at Q25 with fastp, clone calling with MiXCR) and kept in-frame beta chains. When rows share a CDR3 protein, they turn into one entry using the most common DNA and genes. This sample comprises approximately 200,000 distinct CDR3 sequences, about half of them detected only once. The biggest ten clones account for 15% to 20% of the sample. The sequencing input was sorted CD4+, CD8+, or CD8+CD57+ T cells (not recorded which) from PBMCs. Receptor source: a human donor with aplastic anemia.

This clonotype was counted at least ten times. The genes are TRBV12-3 or TRBV12-4 and TRBJ2-1; 10 nucleotides agree with TRBD1. Germline trimming cut 1 base from V and 7 bases from J; bases unmatched to any gene: 10. CDR3 length: 17 amino acids. CDR3 in DNA: TGTGCCAGCAGTTTAGATAGATGGGGACAGGGGAGAAATGAGCAGTTCTTC. This codes for CASSLDRWGQGRNEQFF.

For this clonotype: The germline gene is not matched at one end of the junction; a read error may be the cause. J is TRBJ2-2 and V is TRBV2; D possibly corresponds to TRBD2 (5 bases). The CDR3 covers 14 residues. Germline V gene lookup returns CDR1 SNHLY and CDR2 FYNNEI. CDR3 sequence (DNA): TGTGCCAGCATGTATGGCAGGAACACCGGGGAGCTGTCTTGG. It is translated as CASMYGRNTGELSW.

This chain links TRBV6-6 with TRBJ2-7, with 9 bases matching TRBD2. Looked up from germline, CDR1 is MNHNY and CDR2 is SVGAGI (reference sequence). The CDR3 spans 15 residues. V dropped 6 bases and J dropped 3; count of bases not matched to a gene: 9. CDR3 amino acids: CASSSPGLASYEQYF. The CDR3 bases are TGTGCCAGCAGCAGCCCGGGACTAGCAAGCTACGAGCAGTACTTC.

The chain has TRBV20-1 and TRBJ1-6; D is uncertain. The germline V and J ends were trimmed by 5 bases and 9 bases, with 14 bases remaining between them. CDR1 is DFQATT and CDR2 is SNEGSKA in the germline V gene (reference sequence). The CDR3 length is 13 residues. Here the CDR3 DNA reads TGCAGTGCTGGCGGGCCTCCGGGTTCACCCCTCCACTTT. It codes for CSAGGPPGSPLHF.

This clonotype was counted at least ten times. The chain is built from TRBV12-3 or TRBV12-4 and TRBJ2-7; 7 nucleotides align to TRBD2. V trimming: 6 bases; J trimming: 7 bases; junction bases outside the gene matches: 9. This CDR3 has 13 residues. The CDR3, as DNA: TGTGCCAGCAGCTCCGACAGCGGGGTTGAGCAGTACTTC. As protein: CASSSDSGVEQYF.

This sequence joins TRBV15 and TRBJ2-7; weak D call: TRBD1 (6 bases). CDR3 size: 12 residues. V gave up 3 bases and J gave up 4 bases, with 7 bases separating them. Per the germline V gene, CDR1 is LNHNV and CDR2 is YYDKDF (reference sequence). CDR3 sequence (DNA): TGTGCCACCAGCAGGGACAGTTACGAGCAGTACTTC. This encodes CATSRDSYEQYF.

This clonotype came up many times. The gene calls are TRBV20-1 and TRBJ2-1, with D unresolved. V gave up 2 bases and J gave up 10 bases, with 12 bases separating them. This CDR3 region has 12 residues. Germline V gene lookup returns CDR1 DFQATT and CDR2 SNEGSKA (reference sequence). The CDR3 coding sequence is TGCAGTGCTAGAAAACCGGAACTGGAGCAGTTCTTC. The encoded protein is CSARKPELEQFF.

This sequence joins TRBV20-1 and TRBJ2-5; 8 nucleotides line up with TRBD2. V was pared by 5 bases and J by 2 bases, with 10 bases of the junction left unmatched. The CDR3 runs to 15 residues. Germline V gene lookup returns CDR1 DFQATT and CDR2 SNEGSKA (reference sequence). CDR3: CSAQRGSGAQETQYF. The DNA of the CDR3 is TGCAGTGCTCAGAGGGGTAGCGGGGCGCAAGAGACCCAGTACTTC.